The TCR beta chain described here comes from a study of low-dose radiotherapy and immunotherapy resistance in tumors (dated by TCRdb to 2021 to 2024). Context from the whole study: Patients in Cohort 1 were given 0.5 Gy per fraction every 2 weeks, and the prescribed total PTV dose was 6.5 Gy. Patients in Cohort 2 were given 1 Gy per fraction every two weeks, for a total of 13 Gy across 26 weeks. Patients were given nivolumab as a 240 mg flat dose every two weeks and ipilimumab at 1 mg/kg every six weeks, with both drugs delivered intravenously. Cyclophosphamide 200 mg/m2 was given intravenously every two weeks, one day before each radiation and immunotherapy administration. Starting on cycle 1 day 1, patients took 300 mg of aspirin by mouth once a day for four cycles. No randomization into treatment groups was done for the people taking part in the trial. Eight patients were included in the translational analysis: three from the first dose cohort and the first five from the second dose cohort.

As regards this clonotype: Its antigen has not been determined. Per-base quality was not reported, and no clone a single base away is much larger than it.

The donors took part in RACIN, a single-arm, phase I, dose-escalation trial that combined nivolumab, ipilimumab, aspirin, low-dose cyclophosphamide and low-dose radiotherapy. Eligible patients had advanced, TIL-negative solid tumors. CDR1 and CDR2 are drawn from the germline V gene (reference sequence): LGHDT, YNNKEL. From cysteine to phenylalanine, the CDR3 is 13 amino acids long. Of all the DNA, just the CDR3 is kept, 39 bases in frame from base 1. Cut back by 2 bases and 5 bases, the V and J ends lie 9 bases apart. To make first-strand cDNA, Superscript III was used along with a set of TRAV- and TRBV-specific primers so that both the TCRalpha and TCRbeta chains were covered. A roughly 20-cycle PCR with Phusion amplified the TCRs, pairing a constant-region primer with the adapter that was attached to the V primers. The MessageAmp II aRNA Amplification Kit was used to amplify the isolated mRNA, with in vitro transcription run for 16 hours at 37 degrees C. The Dynabeads mRNA DIRECT Purification Kit was used to isolate the mRNA for TCR sequencing. Indexed Illumina adapters were added in a second Phusion PCR of roughly 25 cycles, and the PCR products were purified with AMPure XP beads. Regarding the original processing steps: Using custom Perl scripts, TCR sequences encoding the same protein were pooled, out-of-frame sequences were removed, and the abundance of each clonotype was computed. Any TCR sequence supported by only a single read was excluded from analysis. Among the metrics used to describe the repertoires were Shannon entropy, Gini index, clonality, richness, and the frequency of TCRs shared between repertoires. TCRdb trimmed the raw reads at Q25, called clones with MiXCR and kept productive beta chains. Identical CDR3 protein sequences are pooled into one entry, listed with their most common genes and DNA. Here the V and J calls rest on TCRdb's processing, not on the authors' analysis. The sample table lists 6,600 or so distinct CDR3 sequences, approximately 80% of them with a count of one. The leading ten clones occupy 5% to 6.5% of the sample.

This receptor was identified in a human donor with advanced metastatic prostate, ovarian, gallbladder or colorectal cancer (not recorded which). This table probably holds off-target reads from a library built for another chain. In this chain, TRBV3-1 is recombined with TRBJ2-5; the D gene is perhaps TRBD1, from 6 matching bases. The DNA is as follows: TGTGCCAGCAGCCAAACAGGGCCGGAGACCCAGTACTTC. Protein translation: CASSQTGPETQYF.